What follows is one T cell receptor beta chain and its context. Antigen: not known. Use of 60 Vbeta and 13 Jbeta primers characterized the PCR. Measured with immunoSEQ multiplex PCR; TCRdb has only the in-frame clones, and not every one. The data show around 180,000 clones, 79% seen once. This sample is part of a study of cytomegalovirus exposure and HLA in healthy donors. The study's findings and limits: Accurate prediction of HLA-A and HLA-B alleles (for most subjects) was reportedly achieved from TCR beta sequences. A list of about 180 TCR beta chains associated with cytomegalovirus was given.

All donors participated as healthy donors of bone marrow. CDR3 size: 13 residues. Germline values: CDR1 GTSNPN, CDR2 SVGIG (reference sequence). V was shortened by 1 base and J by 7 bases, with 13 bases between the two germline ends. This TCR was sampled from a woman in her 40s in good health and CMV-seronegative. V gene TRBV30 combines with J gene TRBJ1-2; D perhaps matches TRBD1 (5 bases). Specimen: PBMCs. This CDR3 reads CAWSGPGRGGYTF. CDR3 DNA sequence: TGTGCCTGGAGTGGCCCAGGGCGGGGTGGCTACACCTTC. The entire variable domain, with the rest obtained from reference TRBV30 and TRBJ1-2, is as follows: SQTIHQWPATLVQPVGSPLSLECTVEGTSNPNLYWYRQAAGRGLQLLFYSVGIGQISSEVPQNLSASRPQDRQFILSSKKLLLSDSGFYLCAWSGPGRGGYTFGSGTRLTVV.